These T cell receptor beta chains were read from a single sample in a study of blood T cells in healthy people across ages. TCRdb re-derived calls from the 5' RACE reads in MiXCR, one entry per CDR3 protein. Of about 1.4 million distinct CDR3 sequences listed, around 55% are singletons. Sequencing was carried out using blood. The receptors stem from a man aged 18 to 29 in good health. Both conserved end residues are part of each CDR3. Fields, in order: D gene, clone size, J gene, CDR3 length, V gene, CDR3 DNA, CDR3 protein. The D gene is left open where the match is weak. Part of the rows lack a size; the others show once, few, many or a class for expanded clones.

. . TRBJ2-1 16 TRBV11-2 TGTGCCAGCAGCTCCCATCCCGGGACAATTTTTAATGAGCAGTTCTTC CASSSHPGTIFNEQFF
. many TRBJ2-7 12 TRBV7-9 TGTGCCAGCAGCTTAGCCCGCTACGAGCAGTACTTC CASSLARYEQYF
. few TRBJ1-5 14 TRBV10-3 TGTGCCATCGGAGGACCCCATGACAATCAGCCCCAGCATTTT CAIGGPHDNQPQHF
TRBD2 once TRBJ2-3 15 TRBV7-2 TGTGCCAGCAGCTTCGCTAGCGGGGAAACAGATACGCAGTATTTT CASSFASGETDTQYF
TRBD1 . TRBJ1-2 13 TRBV7-2 TGTGCCAGCAGCTTAAGGGACAGTCATGGCTACACCTTC CASSLRDSHGYTF
. . TRBJ2-3 15 TRBV29-1 TGCAGCGTTGATTCGACAGGACCCCAAGTGTTAGCGCAGTATTTT CSVDSTGPQVLAQYF
TRBD1 . TRBJ2-7 16 TRBV12-3/TRBV12-4 TGTGCCAGCAGTGACACTGCCGGGACAGGGAATTACGAGCAGTACTTC CASSDTAGTGNYEQYF
. . TRBJ2-7 12 TRBV5-4 TGTGCCAGCAGCGGGGAGCTCTACGAGCAGTACTTC CASSGELYEQYF
TRBD1 . TRBJ1-3 16 TRBV12-3/TRBV12-4 TGTGCCAGCAGATTGACAGGGGATTTATCTGGAAACACCATATATTTT CASRLTGDLSGNTIYF
. . TRBJ2-7 13 TRBV5-1 TGCGCCAGCAGAGTGAGCAGGGCCTACGAGCAGTACTTC CASRVSRAYEQYF
. . TRBJ2-7 16 TRBV4-1 TGCGCCAGCAGCCATTCTCTGGGCCTCACGGGCTACGAGCAGTACTTC CASSHSLGLTGYEQYF
. . TRBJ1-1 13 TRBV15 TGTGCCACCAGCAGTGAAACTAACACTGAAGCTTTCTTT CATSSETNTEAFF
TRBD2 . TRBJ2-1 17 TRBV12-3/TRBV12-4 TGTGCCAGCAGTTTAAGCGGGGGGGCCCTCTGGGGCAATGAGCAGTTCTTC CASSLSGGALWGNEQFF
TRBD1 once TRBJ1-2 15 TRBV20-1 TGCAGTGCTAGAGAATACAGGGGGCGCGACTATGGCTACACCTTC CSAREYRGRDYGYTF
. few TRBJ2-5 15 TRBV20-1 TGCAGTGCTAGACTGACGGACAGTTCCCAAGAGACCCAGTACTTC CSARLTDSSQETQYF
. few TRBJ2-2 13 TRBV4-2 TGTGCCAGCCTTCAACTAGGCACCGGGGAGCTGTTTTTT CASLQLGTGELFF
. . TRBJ2-1 17 TRBV7-6 TGTGCCAGCAGCTTAGCTACCTCTAGTCTATACGACAATGAGCAGTTCTTC CASSLATSSLYDNEQFF
TRBD1 . TRBJ2-7 16 TRBV28 TGTGCCAGCAGTCCCTCGGGCCGGGACAGAGCCTTCGAGCAGTACTTC CASSPSGRDRAFEQYF
. . TRBJ2-5 12 TRBV6-2/TRBV6-3 TGTGCCAGCACCATGGGGGAAGAGACCCAGTACTTC CASTMGEETQYF
. . TRBJ1-1 15 TRBV12-3/TRBV12-4 TGTGCCAGCAGTTTTGGAGGGGGTGTTTACACTGAAGCTTTCTTT CASSFGGGVYTEAFF
. . TRBJ1-1 15 TRBV28 TGTGCCAGCAGCCAAGCGGATGTTCAAACGACTGAAGCTTTCTTT CASSQADVQTTEAFF
. . TRBJ1-6 13 TRBV21-1 TGTGCCAGCAGCAAAGTTAATAATTCACCCCTCCACTTT CASSKVNNSPLHF
TRBD1 few TRBJ2-3 14 TRBV10-3 TGTGCCGCCGGGACAGGGGATAGTGGAGATACGCAGTATTTT CAAGTGDSGDTQYF
TRBD1 . TRBJ1-4 15 TRBV12-3/TRBV12-4 TGTGCCAGCAGTCGCGACAGGGGGCACGATGAAAAACTGTTTTTT CASSRDRGHDEKLFF
TRBD2 . TRBJ2-1 16 TRBV9 TGTGCCAGCAGCGTAGGGACTAGCGGGGGGGCGGGCGAGCGGTTCTTC CASSVGTSGGAGERFF
. once TRBJ2-2 15 TRBV19 TGTGCCAGTAGTATTAGGCGGACTACAGGCGGGGAGCTGTTTTTT CASSIRRTTGGELFF
TRBD1 . TRBJ2-5 15 TRBV6-6 TGTGCCAGCAGTTACATCGGGACAGGGAAAGAGACCCAGTACTTC CASSYIGTGKETQYF
TRBD1 . TRBJ1-2 15 TRBV10-2 TGCGCCAGCACAACAGGGACAGGGTCCCCCTATGGCTACACCTTC CASTTGTGSPYGYTF
TRBD1 . TRBJ2-7 13 TRBV5-1 TGTGCCAGCAGCCTAGGACAGGGCAGCGAGCAGTACTTC CASSLGQGSEQYF
. . TRBJ2-7 15 TRBV15 TGTGCCACCAGCAGAGAGACAGTCGGGGCCTACGAGCAGTACTTC CATSRETVGAYEQYF
. . TRBJ2-7 13 TRBV29-1 TGCAGCGTGACCGGCCTTTTATCCTACGAGCAGTACTTC CSVTGLLSYEQYF
TRBD1 few TRBJ1-1 13 TRBV18 TGTGCCACGGCGGACAGGGAGAACACTGAAGCTTTCTTT CATADRENTEAFF
TRBD1 few TRBJ1-4 19 TRBV7-9 TGTGCCAGCAGCCCATTACCCCCGGGACAGGGGGCAACTAATGAAAAACTGTTTTTT CASSPLPPGQGATNEKLFF
TRBD1 few TRBJ1-2 15 TRBV12-3/TRBV12-4 TGTGCCAGCAGGGAATGGACAGGGTCGAACTATGGCTACACCTTC CASREWTGSNYGYTF
TRBD1 . TRBJ1-1 16 TRBV12-3/TRBV12-4 TGTGCCAGCAGCCGCCAAGTCACAGGGGCGGATACTGAAGCTTTCTTT CASSRQVTGADTEAFF
TRBD1 once TRBJ2-1 13 TRBV29-1 TGCAGCGTTGTAGATTCGGATAAGGGACAGTCGTTCTTC CSVVDSDKGQSFF